The rows below give T cell receptor beta chains drawn from one sample of a study of blood T cell repertoires in COVID-19. The repertoire was sequenced with immunoSEQ multiplex PCR; TCRdb's copy has only in-frame clones and lacks some. The sample comprises around 240,000 clones, almost 85% of which are singletons, and 1.5% to 2% rests with the top ten. Sequencing was done on a sample of peripheral blood. Source of these receptors: a woman over 75 with acute or convalescent COVID-19. Both conserved end residues are part of each CDR3. The D gene is left open where the match is weak. Not all rows give a size; the values are once, few, many and, for expanded clones, a class.

d_call: TRBD2; clone_size: -; j_call: TRBJ2-3; v_call: TRBV18; cdr3_aa: CASSPMIAGTSTDTQYF; cdr3_nt: TGTGCCAGCTCACCCATGATAGCGGGAACAAGCACAGATACGCAGTATTTT
d_call: -; clone_size: -; j_call: TRBJ1-2; v_call: TRBV29-1; cdr3_aa: CSVAGPYGYTF; cdr3_nt: TGCAGCGTGGCAGGGCCCTATGGCTACACCTTC
d_call: -; clone_size: -; j_call: TRBJ1-1; v_call: TRBV7-2; cdr3_aa: CASSLGQAYTEAFF; cdr3_nt: TGTGCCAGCAGCTTAGGGCAGGCTTACACTGAAGCTTTCTTT
d_call: TRBD1; clone_size: -; j_call: TRBJ2-1; v_call: TRBV2; cdr3_aa: CASGGRDRVEQFF; cdr3_nt: TGTGCCAGCGGGGGCCGGGACAGGGTTGAGCAGTTCTTC
d_call: TRBD1; clone_size: -; j_call: TRBJ1-5; v_call: TRBV7-2; cdr3_aa: CASSYRQGLNQPQHF; cdr3_nt: TGTGCCAGCAGCTACAGACAGGGTCTCAATCAGCCCCAGCATTTT
d_call: -; clone_size: -; j_call: TRBJ1-2; v_call: TRBV7-3; cdr3_aa: CASSQGLDYGYTF; cdr3_nt: TGTGCCAGCAGCCAGGGACTGGACTATGGCTACACCTTC
d_call: -; clone_size: -; j_call: TRBJ1-1; v_call: TRBV6-2/TRBV6-3; cdr3_aa: CASGPMNTEAFF; cdr3_nt: TGTGCCAGCGGCCCCATGAACACTGAAGCTTTCTTT
d_call: TRBD1; clone_size: -; j_call: TRBJ2-3; v_call: TRBV23-1; cdr3_aa: CASSQLGRVGTGKTDTQYF; cdr3_nt: TGCGCCAGCAGTCAATTAGGGCGTGTTGGGACAGGGAAGACAGATACGCAGTATTTT
d_call: -; clone_size: few; j_call: TRBJ2-7; v_call: TRBV7-2; cdr3_aa: CASSFSSFLVAEQYF; cdr3_nt: TGTGCCAGCAGCTTCTCTAGCTTCTTAGTCGCCGAGCAGTACTTC
d_call: TRBD1; clone_size: -; j_call: TRBJ1-2; v_call: TRBV7-8; cdr3_aa: CASSLGTGRPYGYTF; cdr3_nt: TGTGCCAGCAGCTTAGGGACAGGGAGACCCTATGGCTACACCTTC